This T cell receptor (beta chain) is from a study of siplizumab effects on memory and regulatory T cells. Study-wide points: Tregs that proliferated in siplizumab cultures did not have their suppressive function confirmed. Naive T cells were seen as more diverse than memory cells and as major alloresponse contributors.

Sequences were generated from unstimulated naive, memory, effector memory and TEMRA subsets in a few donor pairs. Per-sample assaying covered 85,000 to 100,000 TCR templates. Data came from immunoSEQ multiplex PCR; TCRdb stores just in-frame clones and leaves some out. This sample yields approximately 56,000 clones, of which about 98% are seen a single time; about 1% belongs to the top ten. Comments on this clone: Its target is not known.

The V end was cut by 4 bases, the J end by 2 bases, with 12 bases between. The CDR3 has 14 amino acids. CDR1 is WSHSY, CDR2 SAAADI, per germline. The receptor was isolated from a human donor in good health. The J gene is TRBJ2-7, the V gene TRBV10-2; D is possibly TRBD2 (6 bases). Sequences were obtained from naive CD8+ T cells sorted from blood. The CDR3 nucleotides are TGCGCCAGCAGTGTGGGCGGAGGGCCCTACGAGCAGTACTTC. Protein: CASSVGGGPYEQYF.